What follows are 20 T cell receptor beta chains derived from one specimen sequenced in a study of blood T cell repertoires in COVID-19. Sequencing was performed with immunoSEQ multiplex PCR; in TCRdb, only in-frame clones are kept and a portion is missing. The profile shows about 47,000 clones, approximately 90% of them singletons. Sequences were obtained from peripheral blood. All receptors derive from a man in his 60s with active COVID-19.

In DNA form, the CDR3 reads TGCGCCAGCAGCTTAACATCCACTAGCGGGAGCGGCTACGAGCAGTACTTC. It translates to CASSLTSTSGSGYEQYF. This chain links TRBV5-1 with TRBJ2-7, with TRBD2 matching 11 bases. After removal of 2 bases from V and 3 bases from J, the junction contained 10 bases not matched to a gene. The CDR3 contains 17 residues. Germline V lookup: CDR1 SGHRS, CDR2 YFSETQ.

The CDR3 DNA reads TGCAGCGTTGGGGAGCAAGAGACCCAGTACTTC. Residues: CSVGEQETQYF. V usage is TRBV29-1 and J usage is TRBJ2-5; D is possibly TRBD2 (5 bases). CDR3 length equals 11 residues. Germline CDR1 and CDR2: SQVTM and ANQGSEA. Trimming shortened V by 4 bases and J by 2 bases, and 5 bases separated the two germline ends.

CDR3 bases: TGTGCCAGCTCACCACGAGGGGGCCATGAGCAGTTCTTC. Encoded protein: CASSPRGGHEQFF. The chain couples TRBV18 to TRBJ2-1, with 7 bases aligning to TRBD1. With V trimmed by 1 base and J by 8 bases, 2 bases remained unmatched. The length of the CDR3 is 13 residues. Germline V gene lookup returns CDR1 KGHSH and CDR2 LQKENI.

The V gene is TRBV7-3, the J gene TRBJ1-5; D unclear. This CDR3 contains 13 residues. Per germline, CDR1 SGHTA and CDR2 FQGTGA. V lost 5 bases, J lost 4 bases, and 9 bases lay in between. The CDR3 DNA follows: TGTGCCAGCAGCACCGACGGGAATCAGCCCCAGCATTTT. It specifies CASSTDGNQPQHF.

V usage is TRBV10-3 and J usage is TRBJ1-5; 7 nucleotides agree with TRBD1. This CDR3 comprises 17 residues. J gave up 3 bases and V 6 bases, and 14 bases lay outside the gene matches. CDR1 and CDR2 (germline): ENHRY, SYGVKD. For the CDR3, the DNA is TGTGCCATCAGCGAAACCCACAGGGGTGGGGACAATCAGCCCCAGCATTTT. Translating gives CAISETHRGGDNQPQHF.

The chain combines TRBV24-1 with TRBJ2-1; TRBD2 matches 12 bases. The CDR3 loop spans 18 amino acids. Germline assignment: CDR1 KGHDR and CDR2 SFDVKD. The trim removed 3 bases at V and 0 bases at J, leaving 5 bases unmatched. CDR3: CATSDPTSGGLSYNEQFF. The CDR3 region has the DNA TGTGCCACCAGTGATCCGACTAGCGGGGGACTCTCCTACAATGAGCAGTTCTTC.

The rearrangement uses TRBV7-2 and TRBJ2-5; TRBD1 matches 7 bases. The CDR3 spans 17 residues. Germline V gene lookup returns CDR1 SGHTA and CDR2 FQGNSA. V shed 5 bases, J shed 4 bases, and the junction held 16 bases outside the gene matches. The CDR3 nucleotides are TGTGCCAGCAGCCTCCCCCGTATCAGGGGGTTAGGAGAGACCCAGTACTTC. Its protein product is CASSLPRIRGLGETQYF.

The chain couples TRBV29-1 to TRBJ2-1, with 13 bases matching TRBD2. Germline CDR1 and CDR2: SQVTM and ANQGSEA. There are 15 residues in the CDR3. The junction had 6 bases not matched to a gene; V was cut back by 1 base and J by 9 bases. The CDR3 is CSVEGILAGGGEQFF. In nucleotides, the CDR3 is TGCAGCGTTGAAGGGATACTAGCGGGAGGGGGTGAGCAGTTCTTC.

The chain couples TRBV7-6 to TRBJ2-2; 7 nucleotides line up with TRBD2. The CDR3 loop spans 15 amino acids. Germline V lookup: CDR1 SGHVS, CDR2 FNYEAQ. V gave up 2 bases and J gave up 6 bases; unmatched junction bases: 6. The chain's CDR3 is CASSLSAGVPGELFF. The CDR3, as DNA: TGTGCCAGCAGCTTATCTGCGGGAGTCCCCGGGGAGCTGTTTTTT.

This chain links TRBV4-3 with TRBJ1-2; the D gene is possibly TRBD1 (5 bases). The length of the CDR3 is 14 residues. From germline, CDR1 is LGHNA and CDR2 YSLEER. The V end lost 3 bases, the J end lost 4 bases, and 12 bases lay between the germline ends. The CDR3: CASSQDKTAYGYTF. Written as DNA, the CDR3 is TGCGCCAGCAGCCAGGACAAGACAGCCTATGGCTACACCTTC.

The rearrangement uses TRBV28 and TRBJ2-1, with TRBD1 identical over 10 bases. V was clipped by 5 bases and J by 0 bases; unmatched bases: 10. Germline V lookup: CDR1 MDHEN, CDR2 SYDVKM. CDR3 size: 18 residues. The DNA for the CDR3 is TGTGCCAGCAGTGGGACAGGGGATGGCGGATCCTCCTACAATGAGCAGTTCTTC. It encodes CASSGTGDGGSSYNEQFF.

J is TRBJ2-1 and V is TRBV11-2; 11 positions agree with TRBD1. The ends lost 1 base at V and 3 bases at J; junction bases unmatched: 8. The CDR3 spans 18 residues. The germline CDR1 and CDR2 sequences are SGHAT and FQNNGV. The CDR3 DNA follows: TGTGCCAGCAGCTTAGGATTAGGGACAGGGGGACTCTACAATGAGCAGTTCTTC. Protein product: CASSLGLGTGGLYNEQFF.

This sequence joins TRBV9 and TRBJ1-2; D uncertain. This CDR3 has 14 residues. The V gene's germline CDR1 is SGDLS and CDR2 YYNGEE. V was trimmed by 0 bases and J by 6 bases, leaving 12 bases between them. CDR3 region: CASSVGQKSDGYTF. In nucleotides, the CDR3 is TGTGCCAGCAGCGTAGGACAAAAGTCGGATGGCTACACCTTC.

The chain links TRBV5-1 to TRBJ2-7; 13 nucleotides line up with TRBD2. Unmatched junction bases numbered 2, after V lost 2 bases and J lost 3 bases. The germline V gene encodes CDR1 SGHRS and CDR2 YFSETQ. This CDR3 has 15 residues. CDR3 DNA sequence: TGCGCCAGCAGCTTAGGACTAGCGGGAGACTACGAGCAGTACTTC. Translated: CASSLGLAGDYEQYF. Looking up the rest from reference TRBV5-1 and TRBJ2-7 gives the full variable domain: KAGVTQTPRYLIKTRGQQVTLSCSPISGHRSVSWYQQTPGQGLQFLFEYFSETQRNKGNFPGRFSGRQFSNSRSEMNVSTLELGDSALYLCASSLGLAGDYEQYFGPGTRLTVT.

For the CDR3, the DNA is TGTGCCAGCAGTCCCCCTGCCGGGACAGGGGGCAATCAGCCCCAGCATTTT. It is translated as CASSPPAGTGGNQPQHF. J is TRBJ1-5 and V is TRBV28; 10 positions match TRBD1. This CDR3 contains 17 residues. V dropped 5 bases and J dropped 2; count of bases not matched to a gene: 9. CDR1 and CDR2 (germline): MDHEN, SYDVKM.

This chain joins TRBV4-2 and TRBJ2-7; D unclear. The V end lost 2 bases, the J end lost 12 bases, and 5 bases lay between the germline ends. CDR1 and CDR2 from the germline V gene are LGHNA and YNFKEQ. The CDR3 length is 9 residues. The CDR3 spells CASSQKRYF. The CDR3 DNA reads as TGTGCCAGCAGCCAAAAGCGGTACTTC.

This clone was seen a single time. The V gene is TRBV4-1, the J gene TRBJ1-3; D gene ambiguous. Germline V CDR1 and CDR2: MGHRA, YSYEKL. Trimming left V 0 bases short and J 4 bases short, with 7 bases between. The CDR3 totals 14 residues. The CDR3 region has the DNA TGCGCCAGCAGCCAAGAAGACTACGGAAACACCATATATTTT. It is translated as CASSQEDYGNTIYF.

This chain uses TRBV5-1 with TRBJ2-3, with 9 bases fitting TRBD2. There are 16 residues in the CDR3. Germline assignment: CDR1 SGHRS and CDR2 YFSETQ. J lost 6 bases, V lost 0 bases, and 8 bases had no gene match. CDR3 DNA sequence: TGCGCCAGCAGCTTGGACGGCGGGGGGGCCAGTGATACGCAGTATTTT. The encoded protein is CASSLDGGGASDTQYF.

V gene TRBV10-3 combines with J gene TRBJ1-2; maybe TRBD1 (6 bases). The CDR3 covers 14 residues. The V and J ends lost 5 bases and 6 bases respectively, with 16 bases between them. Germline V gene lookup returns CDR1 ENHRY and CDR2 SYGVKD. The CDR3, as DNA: TGTGCCATCAGTCAAGGGGCACAGGGCGATGGCTACACCTTC. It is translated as CAISQGAQGDGYTF.

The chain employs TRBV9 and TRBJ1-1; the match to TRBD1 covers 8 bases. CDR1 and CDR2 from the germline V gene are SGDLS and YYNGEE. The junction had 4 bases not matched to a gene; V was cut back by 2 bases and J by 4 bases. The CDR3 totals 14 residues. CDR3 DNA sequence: TGTGCCAGCAGCGTGACAGGGGTGGGCACTGAAGCTTTCTTT. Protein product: CASSVTGVGTEAFF.